These 16 T cell receptor beta chains came from one sample sequenced in a study of control samples from healthy donors and cancer patients. Sequenced by immunoSEQ multiplex PCR; TCRdb stores in-frame clones only, minus some. The table shows about 77,000 clones, with approximately 92% occurring only once. The sequenced sample consisted of blood. The source of these receptors is a woman aged 60 to 75 in good health.

V and J are TRBV19 and TRBJ2-1, with 7 bases lining up with TRBD1. The CDR3 is 14 amino acids. Germline V CDR1 and CDR2: LNHDA, SQIVND (reference sequence). The V and J ends lost 1 base and 6 bases, in that order; junction bases with no gene match: 3. CDR3: CASSIGQGSNEQFF. DNA for the CDR3: TGTGCCAGTAGTATAGGACAGGGTAGCAATGAGCAGTTCTTC.

The chain combines TRBV30 with TRBJ2-1, with TRBD2 identical over 11 bases. The CDR3 contains 14 residues. Germline values: CDR1 GTSNPN, CDR2 SVGIG (reference sequence). The trim removed 3 bases at V and 3 bases at J, leaving 1 base unmatched. For the CDR3, the DNA is TGTGCCTGGAGGGGACTAGCGGACTACAATGAGCAGTTCTTC. Translation: CAWRGLADYNEQFF.

The genes are TRBV7-9 and TRBJ1-2; possible D gene TRBD1, 5 bases. Deletions cut 1 base from V and 4 bases from J, with 10 bases between. Germline CDR1 and CDR2: SEHNR and FQNEAQ (reference sequence). The CDR3 is 14 residues long. In DNA form, the CDR3 reads TGTGCCAGCAGCTTAGACTACAGGATCTATGGCTACACCTTC. Translating gives CASSLDYRIYGYTF. Together with reference TRBV7-9 and TRBJ1-2, the CDR3 gives the full variable domain: DTGVSQNPRHKITKRGQNVTFRCDPISEHNRLYWYRQTLGQGPEFLTYFQNEAQLEKSRLLSDRFSAERPKGSFSTLEIQRTEQGDSAMYLCASSLDYRIYGYTFGSGTRLTVV.

The rearrangement uses TRBV4-3 and TRBJ2-7; D remains unclear. This CDR3 is 13 amino acids long. V was pared by 1 base and J by 4 bases, with 8 bases between. Germline CDR1 LGHNA, CDR2 YSLEER. The CDR3, as DNA: TGCGCCAGCAGCCAAGGGGGTCTATACGAGCAGTACTTC. Translated, it gives CASSQGGLYEQYF.

CDR3 bases: TGTGCCAGCAGCGCGGGGTCAGGGGGCACTGAAGCTTTCTTT. This encodes CASSAGSGGTEAFF. The chain employs TRBV3-1 (or the pseudogene TRBV3-2) and TRBJ1-1, with TRBD1 matching 7 bases. This CDR3 spans 14 amino acids. Trimming removed 5 bases from V and 4 bases from J; junction bases left unmatched: 7. CDR1 and CDR2 (germline): LGHDT, YNNKEL (reference sequence).

The rearrangement links TRBV3-1 (or the pseudogene TRBV3-2) to TRBJ1-4; 7 nucleotides line up with TRBD1. Germline V gene lookup returns CDR1 LGHDT and CDR2 YNNKEL (reference sequence). V trimming: 6 bases; J trimming: 5 bases; junction bases outside the gene matches: 9. This CDR3 contains 15 residues. CDR3 sequence (DNA): TGTGCCAGCAGGACAGGGACAGATGGAAATGAAAAACTGTTTTTT. Protein: CASRTGTDGNEKLFF.

The chain recombines TRBV3-1 (or the pseudogene TRBV3-2) with TRBJ2-1, with D possibly TRBD2 on 5 matching bases. Germline assignment: CDR1 LGHDT and CDR2 YNNKEL (reference sequence). CDR3 length equals 12 residues. The V and J ends lost 4 bases and 10 bases respectively, with 11 bases between them. The CDR3 DNA follows: TGTGCCAGCAGCCCGGGTTGGGAGGAGCAGTTCTTC. Translating gives CASSPGWEEQFF.

This sequence joins TRBV7-8 and TRBJ1-2; D may be TRBD1 (5 bases). Germline loops: CDR1 SGHVS, CDR2 FQNEAQ. V was shortened by 1 base and J by 9 bases, with 12 bases between the two germline ends. The CDR3 loop spans 13 amino acids. The CDR3 bases are TGTGCCAGCAGCTTAGGGCAGGGAGGCCGCTACACCTTC. Its translation: CASSLGQGGRYTF. Variable domain in full (rest from reference TRBV7-8 and TRBJ1-2): GAGVSQSPRYKVAKRGQDVALRCDPISGHVSLFWYQQALGQGPEFLTYFQNEAQLDKSGLPSDRFFAERPEGSVSTLKIQRTQQEDSAVYLCASSLGQGGRYTFGSGTRLTVV.

The chain has TRBV19 and TRBJ1-6; unclear D gene. Trimming pared 3 bases from V and 7 bases from J, leaving 10 bases between. This CDR3 has 14 amino acids. Germline assignment: CDR1 LNHDA and CDR2 SQIVND (reference sequence). CDR3 region: CASSIVGMNSPLHF. In DNA form, the CDR3 reads TGTGCCAGTAGTATTGTGGGAATGAATTCACCCCTCCACTTT. The full variable domain, rest sourced from reference TRBV19 and TRBJ1-6, is DGGITQSPKYLFRKEGQNVTLSCEQNLNHDAMYWYRQDPGQGLRLIYYSQIVNDFQKGDIAEGYSVSREKKESFPLTVTSAQKNPTAFYLCASSIVGMNSPLHFGNGTRLTVT.

The chain joins TRBV9 to TRBJ1-4; 7 bases are a match to TRBD1. The junction had 6 bases not matched to a gene; V was cut back by 0 bases and J by 7 bases. The germline V gene has CDR1 SGDLS and CDR2 YYNGEE. The CDR3 has 15 residues. The CDR3 sequence: CASSVEGGTAEKLFF. In DNA, the CDR3 is TGTGCCAGCAGCGTAGAGGGCGGGACAGCTGAAAAACTGTTTTTT.

The rearrangement links TRBV6-5 to TRBJ2-7; 7 bases map to TRBD1. Germline V gene sequence: CDR1 MNHEY, CDR2 SVGAGI. This CDR3 region has 13 residues. After removal of 2 bases from V and 7 bases from J, the junction contained 5 bases not matched to a gene. The CDR3 region is CASSYPDRKEQYF. CDR3 nucleotide sequence: TGTGCCAGCAGTTACCCGGACAGGAAAGAGCAGTACTTC.

The chain has TRBV24-1 and TRBJ2-3; 7 bases are shared with TRBD2. J was trimmed by 1 base and V by 10 bases; bases with no gene match: 4. The CDR3 extends over 13 amino acids. CDR1 KGHDR and CDR2 SFDVKD come from the germline V gene. The CDR3 region has the DNA TGTGCCACAAGGGCGGGAGGCACAGATACGCAGTATTTT. Translation: CATRAGGTDTQYF.

This clone was observed a single time. The J gene is TRBJ2-5, the V gene TRBV30; D gene ambiguous. The V and J ends lost 0 bases and 1 base respectively, with 3 bases between them. In germline, CDR1 is GTSNPN, CDR2 SVGIG (reference sequence). The CDR3 extends over 12 amino acids. The CDR3 DNA reads TGTGCCTGGAGTGTGGTCCAAGAGACCCAGTACTTC. Its protein product is CAWSVVQETQYF.

This clone was recorded once. This sequence joins TRBV29-1 and TRBJ2-7; possibly TRBD1 for D (6 bases). Trimming cost V 4 bases and J 7 bases, with 14 bases left between them. The CDR3 runs 12 residues. Looked up from germline, CDR1 is SQVTM and CDR2 is ANQGSEA. CDR3 amino acids: CSVGYRAEEQYF. CDR3 nucleotides: TGCAGCGTTGGATACAGGGCGGAGGAGCAGTACTTC.

About this clone: In the same sample, other DNA sequences code for this CDR3. CDR3 in amino acids: CASSPRGGGNEKLFF. The CDR3 nucleotides read TGCGCCAGCAGCCCTCGCGGGGGGGGTAATGAAAAACTGTTTTTT. V is TRBV4-1 and J is TRBJ1-4, with D possibly being TRBD1 (5 bases). The CDR3 length is 15 residues. CDR1 and CDR2 (germline): MGHRA, YSYEKL. V was pared by 4 bases and J by 4 bases, with 13 bases between.

The chain joins TRBV27 to TRBJ1-3, with D maybe TRBD1 (5 bases). This CDR3 is 20 amino acids long. The V end lost 4 bases, the J end lost 2 bases, and 27 bases lay between the germline ends. Germline assignment: CDR1 MNHEY and CDR2 SMNVEV (reference sequence). This CDR3 is CASSSTLLGGDRWAGNTIYF. The CDR3, as DNA: TGTGCCAGCAGTTCAACCCTCCTAGGAGGGGATAGGTGGGCTGGAAACACCATATATTTT.